This TCR beta chain emerged from a study of CD8 T cells in ankylosing spondylitis. Study conclusions and caveats: Earlier reports found some motif variants in synovial fluid and blood in reactive arthritis. A TCR beta motif of eight or nine highly homologous variants seemed to mark ankylosing spondylitis blood. The disease-linked clones had a CD8+ phenotype and low blood frequencies.

This clonotype was seen ten or more times. Its target is unknown. Making the TCR beta libraries involved quantitative 5'-RACE with molecular barcodes. TCRdb called the 5' RACE reads again in MiXCR, with one record for every CDR3 protein. The sample records about 240,000 distinct CDR3 sequences, approximately 9% being singletons. The CDR3 consists of 16 residues. From germline, CDR1 is SGHDT and CDR2 YYEEEE. With 6 bases removed from V and 0 bases from J, the gap between germline ends came to 16 bases. This receptor was identified in a male donor with ankylosing spondylitis or in good health (not recorded which). The sequencing sample was made of blood, either unsorted or a sorted T cell fraction (not recorded which). The chain has TRBV5-6 and TRBJ2-4; TRBD1 is a possible D gene (6 bases). CDR3 sequence (DNA): TGTGCCAGCACCGGGACGGGACAACTAGCCAAAAACATTCAGTACTTC. It specifies CASTGTGQLAKNIQYF.